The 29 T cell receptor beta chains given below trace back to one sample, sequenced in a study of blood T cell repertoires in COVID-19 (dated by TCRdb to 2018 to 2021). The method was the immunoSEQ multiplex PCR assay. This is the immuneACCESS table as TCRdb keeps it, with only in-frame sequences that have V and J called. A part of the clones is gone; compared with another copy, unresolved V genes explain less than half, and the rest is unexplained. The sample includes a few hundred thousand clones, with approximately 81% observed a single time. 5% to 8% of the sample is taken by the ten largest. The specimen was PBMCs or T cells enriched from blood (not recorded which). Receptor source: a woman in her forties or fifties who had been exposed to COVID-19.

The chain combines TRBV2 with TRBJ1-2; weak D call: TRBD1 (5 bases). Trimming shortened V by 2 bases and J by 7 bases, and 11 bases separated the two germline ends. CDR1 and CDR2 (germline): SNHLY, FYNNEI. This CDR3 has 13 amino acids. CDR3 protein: CASSERGTAGYTF. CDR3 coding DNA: TGTGCCAGCAGTGAACGGGGGACGGCTGGCTACACCTTC.

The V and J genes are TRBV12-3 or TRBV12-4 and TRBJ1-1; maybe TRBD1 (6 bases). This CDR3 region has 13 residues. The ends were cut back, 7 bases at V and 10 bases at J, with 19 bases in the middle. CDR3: CASITRAQGRAFF. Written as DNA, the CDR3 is TGTGCCAGCATCACGCGGGCACAGGGACGAGCTTTCTTT.

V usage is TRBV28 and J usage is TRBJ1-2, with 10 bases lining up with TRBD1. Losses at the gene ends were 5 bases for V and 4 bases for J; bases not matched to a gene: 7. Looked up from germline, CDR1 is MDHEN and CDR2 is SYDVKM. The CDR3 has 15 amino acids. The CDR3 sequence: CASSLPGQGIYGYTF. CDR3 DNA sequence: TGTGCCAGCAGTCTCCCGGGACAGGGGATCTATGGCTACACCTTC.

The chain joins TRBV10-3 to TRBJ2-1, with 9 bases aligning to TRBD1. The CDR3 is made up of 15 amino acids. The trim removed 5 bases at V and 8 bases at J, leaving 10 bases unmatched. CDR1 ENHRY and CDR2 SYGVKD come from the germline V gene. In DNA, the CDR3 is TGTGCCATCAGTCTCCCGGACAGGGGCGGCGATGAGCAGTTCTTC. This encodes CAISLPDRGGDEQFF.

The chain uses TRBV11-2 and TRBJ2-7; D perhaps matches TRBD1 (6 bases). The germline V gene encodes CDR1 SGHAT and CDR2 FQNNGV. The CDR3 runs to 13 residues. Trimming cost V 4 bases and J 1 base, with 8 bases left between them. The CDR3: CASSSDRSYEQYF. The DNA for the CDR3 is TGTGCCAGCAGCTCGGACAGATCCTACGAGCAGTACTTC.

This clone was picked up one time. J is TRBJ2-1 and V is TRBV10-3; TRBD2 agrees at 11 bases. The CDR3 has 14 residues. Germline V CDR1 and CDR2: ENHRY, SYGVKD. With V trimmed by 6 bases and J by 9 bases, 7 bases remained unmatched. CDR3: CAISELAGDSEQFF. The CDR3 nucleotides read TGTGCCATCAGCGAACTAGCGGGGGACAGTGAGCAGTTCTTC.

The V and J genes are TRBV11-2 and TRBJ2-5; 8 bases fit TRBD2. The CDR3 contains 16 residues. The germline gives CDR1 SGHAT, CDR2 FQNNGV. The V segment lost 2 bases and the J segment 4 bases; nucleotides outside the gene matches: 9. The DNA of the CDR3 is TGTGCCAGCAGCTTACCCCCGTCGGGGGGGCGAGAGACCCAGTACTTC. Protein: CASSLPPSGGRETQYF.

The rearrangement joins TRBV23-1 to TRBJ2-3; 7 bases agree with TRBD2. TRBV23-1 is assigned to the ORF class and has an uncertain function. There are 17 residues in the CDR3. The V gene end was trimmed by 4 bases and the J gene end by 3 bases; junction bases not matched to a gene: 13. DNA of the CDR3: TGCGCCAGCAGTCCCCGCCGGCCTAGCGGCCAAACAGATACGCAGTATTTT. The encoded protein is CASSPRRPSGQTDTQYF.

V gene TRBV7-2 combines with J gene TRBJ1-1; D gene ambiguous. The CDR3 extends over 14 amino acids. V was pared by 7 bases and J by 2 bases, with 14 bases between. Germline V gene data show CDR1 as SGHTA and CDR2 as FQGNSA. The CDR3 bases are TGTGCCAGCATCTGGACGGGGAGAAACACTGAAGCTTTCTTT. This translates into CASIWTGRNTEAFF.

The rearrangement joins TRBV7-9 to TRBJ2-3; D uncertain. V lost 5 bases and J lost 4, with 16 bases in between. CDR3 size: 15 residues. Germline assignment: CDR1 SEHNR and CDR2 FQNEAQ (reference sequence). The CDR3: CASSPSVSFADTQYF. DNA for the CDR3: TGTGCCAGCAGCCCCAGTGTTAGCTTCGCAGATACGCAGTATTTT.

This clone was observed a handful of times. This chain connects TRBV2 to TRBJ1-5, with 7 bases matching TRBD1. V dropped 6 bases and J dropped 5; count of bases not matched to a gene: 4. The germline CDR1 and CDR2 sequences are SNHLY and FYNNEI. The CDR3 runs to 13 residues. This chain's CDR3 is CASRQGTDQPQHF. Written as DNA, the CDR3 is TGTGCCAGCAGACAGGGGACGGATCAGCCCCAGCATTTT.

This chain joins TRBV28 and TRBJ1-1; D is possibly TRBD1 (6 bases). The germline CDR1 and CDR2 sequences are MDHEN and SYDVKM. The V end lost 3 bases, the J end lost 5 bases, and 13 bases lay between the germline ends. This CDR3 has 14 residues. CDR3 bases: TGTGCCAGCAGTTTGACAGGTGGAGGTACTGAAGCTTTCTTT. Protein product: CASSLTGGGTEAFF.

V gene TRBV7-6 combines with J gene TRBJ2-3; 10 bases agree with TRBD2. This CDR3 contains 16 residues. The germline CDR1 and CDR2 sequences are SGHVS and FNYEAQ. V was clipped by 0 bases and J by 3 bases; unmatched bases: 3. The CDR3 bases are TGTGCCAGCAGCTTAGCGAGCGGGGGGGATACAGATACGCAGTATTTT. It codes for CASSLASGGDTDTQYF.

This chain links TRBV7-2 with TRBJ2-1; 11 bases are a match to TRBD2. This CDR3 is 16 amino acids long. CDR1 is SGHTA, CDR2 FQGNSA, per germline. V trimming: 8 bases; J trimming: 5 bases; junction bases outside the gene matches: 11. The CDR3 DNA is TGTGCCAGCGGACCCTATAGCGGGGGGGGTAACAATGAGCAGTTCTTC. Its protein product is CASGPYSGGGNNEQFF.

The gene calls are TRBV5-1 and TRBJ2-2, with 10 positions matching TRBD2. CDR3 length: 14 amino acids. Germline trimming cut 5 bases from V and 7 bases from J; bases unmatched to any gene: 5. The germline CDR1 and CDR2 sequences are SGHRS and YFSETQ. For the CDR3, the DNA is TGCGCCAGCAGTTCTAGCGGGGGCGGCGGGGAGCTGTTTTTT. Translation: CASSSSGGGGELFF.

CDR3 amino acids: CASSSTGTGLNSPLHF. The CDR3 DNA reads TGTGCCAGCAGTTCTACCGGGACAGGCCTAAATTCACCCCTCCACTTT. The gene calls are TRBV6-5 and TRBJ1-6; 8 bases map to TRBD1. Trimming at V came to 4 bases and at J to 7 bases, leaving 9 bases not matched to a gene. The CDR3 is made up of 16 amino acids. Germline V gene sequence: CDR1 MNHEY, CDR2 SVGAGI.

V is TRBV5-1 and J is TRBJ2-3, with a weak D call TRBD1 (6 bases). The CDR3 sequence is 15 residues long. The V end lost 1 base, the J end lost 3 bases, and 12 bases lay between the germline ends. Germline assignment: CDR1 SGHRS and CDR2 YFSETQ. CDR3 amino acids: CASSLQTGFTDTQYF. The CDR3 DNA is TGCGCCAGCAGCTTGCAAACAGGGTTTACAGATACGCAGTATTTT.

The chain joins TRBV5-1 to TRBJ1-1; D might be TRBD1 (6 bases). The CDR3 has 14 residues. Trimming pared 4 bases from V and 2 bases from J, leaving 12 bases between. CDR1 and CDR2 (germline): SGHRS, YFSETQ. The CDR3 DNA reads TGCGCCAGCAGCAACGGACAGCCCAACACTGAAGCTTTCTTT. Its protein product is CASSNGQPNTEAFF.

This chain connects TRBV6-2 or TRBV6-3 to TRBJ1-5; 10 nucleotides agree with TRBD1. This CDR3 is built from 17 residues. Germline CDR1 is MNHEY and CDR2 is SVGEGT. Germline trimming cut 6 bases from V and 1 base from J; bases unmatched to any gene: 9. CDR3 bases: TGTGCCAGCAGCACCGGGACAGGGGCTGGCAGCAATCAGCCCCAGCATTTT. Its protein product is CASSTGTGAGSNQPQHF.

The CDR3 loop is CASSIVQGGGRYGYTF. CDR3 sequence (DNA): TGTGCCAGTAGTATAGTACAGGGGGGAGGTCGCTATGGCTACACCTTC. The chain uses TRBV19 and TRBJ1-2, with 8 positions matching TRBD1. The CDR3 sequence is 16 residues long. The J segment lost 4 bases and the V segment lost 1 base, leaving 8 bases of the junction unmatched. The germline CDR1 and CDR2 sequences are LNHDA and SQIVND (reference sequence).

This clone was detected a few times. The CDR3 spells CASSNGRGNTEAFF. The CDR3 DNA reads TGCGCCAGCAGCAATGGACGGGGGAACACTGAAGCTTTCTTT. The chain employs TRBV5-1 and TRBJ1-1; no clear D. This CDR3 spans 14 amino acids. Germline V gene lookup returns CDR1 SGHRS and CDR2 YFSETQ. The V gene lost 4 bases and the J gene lost 1 base, with 11 bases spanning the gap.

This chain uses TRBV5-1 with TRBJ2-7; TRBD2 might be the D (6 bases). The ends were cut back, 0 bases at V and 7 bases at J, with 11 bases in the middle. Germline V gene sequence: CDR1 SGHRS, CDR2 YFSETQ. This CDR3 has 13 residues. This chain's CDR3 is CASSLVLAGEQYF. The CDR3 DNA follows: TGCGCCAGCAGCTTGGTACTAGCCGGGGAGCAGTACTTC. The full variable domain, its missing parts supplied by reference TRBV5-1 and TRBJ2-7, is KAGVTQTPRYLIKTRGQQVTLSCSPISGHRSVSWYQQTPGQGLQFLFEYFSETQRNKGNFPGRFSGRQFSNSRSEMNVSTLELGDSALYLCASSLVLAGEQYFGPGTRLTVT.

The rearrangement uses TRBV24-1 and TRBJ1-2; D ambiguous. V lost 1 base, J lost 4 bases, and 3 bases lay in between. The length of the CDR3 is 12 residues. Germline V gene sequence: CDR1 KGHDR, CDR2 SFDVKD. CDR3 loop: CATSDFSYGYTF. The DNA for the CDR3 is TGTGCCACCAGTGATTTCAGCTATGGCTACACCTTC.

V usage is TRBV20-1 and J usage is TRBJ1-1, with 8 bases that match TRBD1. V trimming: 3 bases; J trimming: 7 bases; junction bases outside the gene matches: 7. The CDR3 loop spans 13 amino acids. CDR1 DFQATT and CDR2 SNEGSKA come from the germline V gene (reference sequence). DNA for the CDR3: TGCAGTGCTAGTAGAACAGGGGGATTTGAAGCTTTCTTT. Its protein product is CSASRTGGFEAFF.

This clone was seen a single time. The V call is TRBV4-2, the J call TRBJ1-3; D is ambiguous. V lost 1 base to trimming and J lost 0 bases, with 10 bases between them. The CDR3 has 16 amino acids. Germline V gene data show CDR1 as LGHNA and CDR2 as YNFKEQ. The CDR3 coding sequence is TGTGCCAGCAGCCAAGCAATCGGAGGCTCTGGAAACACCATATATTTT. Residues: CASSQAIGGSGNTIYF.

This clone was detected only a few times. The DNA of the CDR3 is TGCAGCGTCGAACTCCTTAGTGAGCAGTTCTTC. Its translation: CSVELLSEQFF. This chain joins TRBV29-1 and TRBJ2-1; D uncertain. Germline CDR1 and CDR2: SQVTM and ANQGSEA. With 6 bases removed from V and 9 bases from J, the gap between germline ends came to 12 bases. CDR3 length: 11 amino acids.

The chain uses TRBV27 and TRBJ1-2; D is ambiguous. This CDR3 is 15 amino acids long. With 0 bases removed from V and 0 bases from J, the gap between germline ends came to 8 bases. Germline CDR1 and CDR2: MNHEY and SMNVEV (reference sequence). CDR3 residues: CASSLSSGSNYGYTF. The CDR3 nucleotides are TGTGCCAGCAGTTTATCGTCGGGGTCTAACTATGGCTACACCTTC.

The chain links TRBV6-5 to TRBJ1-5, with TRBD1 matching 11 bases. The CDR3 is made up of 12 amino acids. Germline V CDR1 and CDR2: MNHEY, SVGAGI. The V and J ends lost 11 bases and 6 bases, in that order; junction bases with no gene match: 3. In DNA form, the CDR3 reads TGTGCCGGTGGGACAGGGGGTCAGCCCCAGCATTTT. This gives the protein CAGGTGGQPQHF.

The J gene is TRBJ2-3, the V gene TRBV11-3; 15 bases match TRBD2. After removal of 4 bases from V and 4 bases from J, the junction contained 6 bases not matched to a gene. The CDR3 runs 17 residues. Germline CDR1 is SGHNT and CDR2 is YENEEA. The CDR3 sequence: CASSSGLAGGYPDTQYF. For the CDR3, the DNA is TGTGCCAGCAGCTCAGGACTAGCGGGGGGGTATCCAGATACGCAGTATTTT.